The 9 T cell receptor beta chains given below trace back to one sample, sequenced in a study of blood T cell repertoires in COVID-19. Libraries were prepared by immunoSEQ multiplex PCR; TCRdb keeps only in-frame clonotypes and omits some of them. Altogether about 210,000 clones are present, roughly 80% being singletons, with the ten largest covering roughly a tenth. Material for sequencing was peripheral blood. These receptors originate from a woman older than 75 with COVID-19, enrolled during active disease.

This chain joins TRBV28 and TRBJ1-2; TRBD1 agrees at 7 bases. CDR3 length: 14 amino acids. Germline CDR1 reads MDHEN; CDR2 reads SYDVKM. V shed 3 bases, J shed 8 bases, and the junction held 9 bases outside the gene matches. The CDR3, as DNA: TGTGCCAGCAGTTTTGAGGGGGCGCGGTGGGGCTACACCTTC. It is translated as CASSFEGARWGYTF.

V usage is TRBV10-3 and J usage is TRBJ1-2, with TRBD1 identical over 8 bases. The J segment lost 8 bases and the V segment lost 5 bases, leaving 10 bases of the junction unmatched. Germline lookup yields CDR1 ENHRY and CDR2 SYGVKD. There are 14 residues in the CDR3. This CDR3 reads CAISFDRGREGYTF. DNA for the CDR3: TGTGCCATCAGTTTCGACAGGGGAAGAGAAGGCTACACCTTC.

The chain couples TRBV18 to TRBJ1-1; 7 bases align to TRBD1. This CDR3 has 14 amino acids. With 1 base clipped from V and 7 bases from J, the junction kept 6 bases outside the gene matches. In germline, CDR1 is KGHSH, CDR2 LQKENI. CDR3 DNA: TGTGCCAGCTCACCACGCGAGGGGGCGGGTGAAGCTTTCTTT. Encoded protein: CASSPREGAGEAFF. Using reference TRBV18 and TRBJ1-1 for the parts outside the CDR3, the full variable domain is NAGVMQNPRHLVRRRGQEARLRCSPMKGHSHVYWYRQLPEEGLKFMVYLQKENIIDESGMPKERFSAEFPKEGPSILRIQQVVRGDSAAYFCASSPREGAGEAFFGQGTRLTVV.

The chain is built from TRBV6-5 and TRBJ1-2; 7 bases map to TRBD1. CDR3 size: 13 residues. Trimming at V came to 5 bases and at J to 4 bases, leaving 4 bases not matched to a gene. Germline lookup yields CDR1 MNHEY and CDR2 SVGAGI. CDR3 sequence: CASSQDRTYGYTF. The CDR3 nucleotides are TGTGCCAGCAGTCAGGACAGGACCTATGGCTACACCTTC.

The chain recombines TRBV15 with TRBJ2-4; TRBD1 aligns across 8 bases. CDR1 LNHNV and CDR2 YYDKDF come from the germline V gene (reference sequence). Trimming removed 5 bases from V and 10 bases from J; junction bases left unmatched: 10. This CDR3 is 14 amino acids long. CDR3 sequence reads: CATSPGQGIYIQYF. CDR3 bases: TGTGCCACCAGCCCTGGACAGGGAATTTATATTCAGTACTTC.

The V call is TRBV6-2 or TRBV6-3, the J call TRBJ2-7; a possible D gene is TRBD2 (5 bases). The V gene's germline CDR1 is MNHEY and CDR2 SVGEGT. V lost 2 bases, J lost 3 bases, and 11 bases lay in between. The CDR3 totals 14 residues. Here the CDR3 reads CASSYLDAGYEQYF. CDR3 DNA: TGTGCCAGCAGTTACCTCGATGCGGGCTACGAGCAGTACTTC.

This chain joins TRBV18 and TRBJ1-4; 8 positions match TRBD1. The CDR3 has 14 residues. V lost 6 bases to trimming and J lost 4 bases; unmatched junction nucleotides: 4. Looked up from germline, CDR1 is KGHSH and CDR2 is LQKENI. CDR3 bases: TGTGCCAGCTCGCCTGACAGGGGTAATGAAAAACTGTTTTTT. It yields the protein CASSPDRGNEKLFF.

The rearrangement links TRBV6-6 to TRBJ1-6; D is unclear. Per germline, CDR1 MNHNY and CDR2 SVGAGI (reference sequence). Trimming removed 0 bases at V and 5 bases at J, with 11 bases between. CDR3 length equals 16 residues. The CDR3 region is CASSYSMRVNNSPLHF. CDR3 bases: TGTGCCAGCAGTTACTCGATGCGAGTAAATAATTCACCCCTCCACTTT.

The chain employs TRBV10-3 and TRBJ1-1, with D hard to call. CDR1 is ENHRY, CDR2 SYGVKD, per germline. V was trimmed by 10 bases and J by 1 base, leaving 13 bases between them. The CDR3 runs 13 residues. CDR3 region: CATRGVENTEAFF. The DNA of the CDR3 is TGTGCCACCCGCGGGGTAGAGAACACTGAAGCTTTCTTT.